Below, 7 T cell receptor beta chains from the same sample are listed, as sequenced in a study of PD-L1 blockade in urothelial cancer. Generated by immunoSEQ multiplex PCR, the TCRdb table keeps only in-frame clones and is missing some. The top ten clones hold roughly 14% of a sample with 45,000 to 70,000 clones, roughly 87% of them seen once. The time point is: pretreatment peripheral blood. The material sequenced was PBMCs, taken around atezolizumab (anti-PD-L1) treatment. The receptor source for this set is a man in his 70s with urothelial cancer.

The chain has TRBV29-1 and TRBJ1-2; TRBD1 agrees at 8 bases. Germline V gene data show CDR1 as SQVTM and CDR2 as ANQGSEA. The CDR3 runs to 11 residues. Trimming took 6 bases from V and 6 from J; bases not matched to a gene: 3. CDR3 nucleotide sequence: TGCAGCGTCACGACAGGGGATGGCTACACCTTC. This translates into CSVTTGDGYTF.

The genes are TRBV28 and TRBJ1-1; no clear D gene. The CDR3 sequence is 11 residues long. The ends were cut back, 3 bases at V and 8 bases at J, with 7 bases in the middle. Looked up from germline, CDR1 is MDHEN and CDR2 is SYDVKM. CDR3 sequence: CASSLDSEAFF. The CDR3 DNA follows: TGTGCCAGCAGTTTGGACTCCGAAGCTTTCTTT.

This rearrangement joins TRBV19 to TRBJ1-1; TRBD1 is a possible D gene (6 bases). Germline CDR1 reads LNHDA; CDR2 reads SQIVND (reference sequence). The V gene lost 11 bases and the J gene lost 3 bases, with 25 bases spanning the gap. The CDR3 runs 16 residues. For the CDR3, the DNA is TGTGCCTGCATTTCTACCTCACAGGGAAGGTACACTGAAGCTTTCTTT. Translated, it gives CACISTSQGRYTEAFF.

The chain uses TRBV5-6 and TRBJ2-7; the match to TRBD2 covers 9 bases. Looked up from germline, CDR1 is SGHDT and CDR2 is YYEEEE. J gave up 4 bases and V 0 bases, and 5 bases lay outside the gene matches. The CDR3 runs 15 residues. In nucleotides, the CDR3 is TGTGCCAGCAGCTTGGCGGCTAGCGGGATTTACGAGCAGTACTTC. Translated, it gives CASSLAASGIYEQYF.

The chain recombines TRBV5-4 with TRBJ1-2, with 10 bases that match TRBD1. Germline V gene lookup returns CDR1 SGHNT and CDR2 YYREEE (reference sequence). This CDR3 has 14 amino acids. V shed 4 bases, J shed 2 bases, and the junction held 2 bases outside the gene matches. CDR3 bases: TGTGCCAGCAGCCCGGGACAGGGGAACTATGGCTACACCTTC. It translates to CASSPGQGNYGYTF.

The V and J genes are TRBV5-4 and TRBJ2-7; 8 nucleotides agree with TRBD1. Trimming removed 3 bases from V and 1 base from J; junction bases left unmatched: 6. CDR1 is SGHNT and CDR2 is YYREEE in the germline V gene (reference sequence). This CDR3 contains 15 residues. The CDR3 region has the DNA TGTGCCAGCAGCTCTTGGACAGGGAGTTCCTACGAGCAGTACTTC. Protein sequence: CASSSWTGSSYEQYF.

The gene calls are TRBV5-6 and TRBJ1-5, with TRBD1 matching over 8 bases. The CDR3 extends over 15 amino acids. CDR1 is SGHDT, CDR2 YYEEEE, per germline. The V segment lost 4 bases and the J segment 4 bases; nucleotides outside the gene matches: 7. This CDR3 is CASSVTGGGNQPQHF. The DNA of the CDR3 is TGTGCCAGCAGCGTTACAGGGGGGGGGAATCAGCCCCAGCATTTT.